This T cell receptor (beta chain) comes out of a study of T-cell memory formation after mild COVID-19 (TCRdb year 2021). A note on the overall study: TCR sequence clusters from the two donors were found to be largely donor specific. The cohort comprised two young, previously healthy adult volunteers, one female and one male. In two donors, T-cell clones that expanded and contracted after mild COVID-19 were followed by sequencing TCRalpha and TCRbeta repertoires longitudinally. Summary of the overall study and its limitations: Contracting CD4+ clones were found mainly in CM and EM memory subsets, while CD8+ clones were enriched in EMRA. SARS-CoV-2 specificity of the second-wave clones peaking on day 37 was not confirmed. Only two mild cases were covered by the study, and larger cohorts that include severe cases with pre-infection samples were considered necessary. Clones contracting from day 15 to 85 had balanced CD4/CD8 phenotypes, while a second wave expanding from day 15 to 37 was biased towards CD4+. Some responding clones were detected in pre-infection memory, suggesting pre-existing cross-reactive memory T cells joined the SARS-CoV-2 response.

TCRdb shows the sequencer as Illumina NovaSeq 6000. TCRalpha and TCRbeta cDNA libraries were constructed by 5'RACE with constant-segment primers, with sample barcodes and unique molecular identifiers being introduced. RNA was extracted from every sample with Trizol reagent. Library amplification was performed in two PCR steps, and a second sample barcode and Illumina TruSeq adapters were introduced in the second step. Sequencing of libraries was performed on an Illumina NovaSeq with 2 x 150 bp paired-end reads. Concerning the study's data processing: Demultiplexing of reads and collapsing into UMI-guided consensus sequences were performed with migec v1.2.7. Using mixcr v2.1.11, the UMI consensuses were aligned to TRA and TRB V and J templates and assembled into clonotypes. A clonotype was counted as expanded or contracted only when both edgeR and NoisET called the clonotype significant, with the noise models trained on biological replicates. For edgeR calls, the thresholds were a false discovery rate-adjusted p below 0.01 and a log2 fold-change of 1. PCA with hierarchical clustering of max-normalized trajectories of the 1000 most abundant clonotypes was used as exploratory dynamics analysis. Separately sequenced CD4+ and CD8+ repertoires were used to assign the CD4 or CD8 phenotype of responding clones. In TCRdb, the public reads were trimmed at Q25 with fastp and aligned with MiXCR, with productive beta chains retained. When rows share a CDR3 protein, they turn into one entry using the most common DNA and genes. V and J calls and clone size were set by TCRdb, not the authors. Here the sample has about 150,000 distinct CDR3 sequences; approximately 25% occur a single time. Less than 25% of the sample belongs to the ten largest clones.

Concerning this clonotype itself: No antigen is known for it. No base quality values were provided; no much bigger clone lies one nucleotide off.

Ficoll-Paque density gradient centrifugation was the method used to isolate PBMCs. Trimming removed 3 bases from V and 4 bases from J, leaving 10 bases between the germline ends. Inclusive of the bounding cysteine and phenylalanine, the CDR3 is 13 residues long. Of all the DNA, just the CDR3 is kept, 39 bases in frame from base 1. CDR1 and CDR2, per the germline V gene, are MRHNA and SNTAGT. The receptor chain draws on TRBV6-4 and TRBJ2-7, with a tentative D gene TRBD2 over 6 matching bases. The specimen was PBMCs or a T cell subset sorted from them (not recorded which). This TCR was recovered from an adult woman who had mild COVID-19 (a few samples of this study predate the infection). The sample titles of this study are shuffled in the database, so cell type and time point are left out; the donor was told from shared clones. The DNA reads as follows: TGTGCCAGCAGTGAATGGGCGGGGTACGAGCAGTACTTC. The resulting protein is CASSEWAGYEQYF.